This TCR beta chain comes out of a study of cytomegalovirus exposure and HLA in healthy donors (TCRdb year 2017). At the level of the whole study: According to an earlier analysis of 550 to 750 of the donors, 150 million to 200 million T cells yielded some 110 million unique TCR beta sequences and about 300 Gb of sequence data. Rather than using new phenotypic data, the later analysis identified candidate immune exposures from TCR beta sequences and from how often those sequences occurred across donors. To decide whether each TCR beta V gene segment behaved as functional or pseudogenic, an earlier analysis of some 540 of the donors relied on high-throughput TCR beta sequencing. HLA typing covered class I and class II loci at four-digit resolution. Typing coverage varied by locus: roughly 620-640 donors for A, B, C, DRB1 and DQB1; roughly 520 for DQA1; approximately 570 for DPA1; roughly 450 for DPB1. Roughly 300 gigabases of sequencing data and around 85 million unique TCR sequences made up an early release that covered several hundred HLA-typed donors. To predict cytomegalovirus infection status, the study brought together high-throughput TCR immunosequencing, statistical association of individual TCRs with disease status, and machine learning. To study patterns of TCR occurrence, a later analysis re-analyzed previously published TCR beta repertoires from just over 650 donors and added high-resolution HLA genotyping. The study aimed to test whether cataloging public T cell receptors could reveal signatures of past pathogen exposure. Every discovery cohort repertoire had been produced on one sequencing platform. Of the 300 to 400 genotyped donors, 65% to 90% fell in the genetic ancestry cluster associated with self-reported Caucasian donors. Genome-wide SNP genotypes for about 60% of the roughly 700 donors were used in a later genetic analysis, which treated that subset as a discovery cohort. Besides the first cohort of 550 to 750 subjects, a separate validation cohort made up of 120 or so different subjects was used. Donor age, sex, ethnicity and CMV serostatus were compiled together with the repertoire data. The study profiled the T cell repertoires of hundreds of subjects by immunosequencing and related them to cytomegalovirus serostatus. Among roughly 400 genotyped donors of the cohort, an average of about 220,000 unique TCR beta nucleotide sequences was sequenced per donor, of which approximately 19% were non-productive. A handful of DR-DQ haplotypes were handled as single units for association and clustering because linkage in the cohort was strong.

The cohort was made up of 500 to 800 healthy bone marrow donors. At the time of sampling, every cohort member was nominally healthy, though immune exposures that went unrecorded were likely present. The donor was CMV seropositive and belonged to the group of over 250 seropositive cohort members. A peripheral blood sample was collected from each donor, and TCR beta sequencing was performed on peripheral blood mononuclear cells. Genomic DNA extraction from the blood cell samples was performed with the Qiagen DNeasy Blood Extraction Kit. V loses 7 bases of germline sequence and J loses 0 bases, and the interval between the two ends is 7 bases. Sequences SEHNR (CDR1) and FQNEAQ (CDR2) are obtained from the germline V gene (reference sequence). Counted from cysteine to phenylalanine, this CDR3 has 13 amino acids. Only the CDR3 DNA stays, 39 bases, in frame from base 1. Comments on this clone: The antigen it recognizes is unknown. No base quality information exists; no much larger clone differs at one position.

Results and caveats for the whole study, not just this receptor: It was suggested by the authors that the approach could potentially be generalized to other disease states and immunological phenotypes. In this cohort, only TCR beta chains were sequenced, and detectable features were limited by the absence of alpha or paired-chain data. Linkage disequilibrium might explain the correlated functional status among segregating V segments, but an unknown experimental factor could not be excluded. Because counts were too low, roughly 18 rarely observed V segments, including chromosome 9 orphons, were left out of the earlier analysis of approximately 580 of the donors. The study listed 164 TCR beta chains as associated with cytomegalovirus. Immune exposure information for the cohort was limited to CMV serostatus. A later analysis reported that several top co-occurrence clusters appeared linked to parvovirus B19, influenza, CMV and Epstein-Barr virus. In a later genetic analysis, fewer N-insertions in productive TCRs were reported among donors in an Asian-associated ancestry cluster than the roughly 700-donor mean. A further reported finding was that TCR beta sequences accurately predicted the HLA-A and HLA-B alleles for most subjects in the first cohort. In a later analysis, HLA-associated TCR beta chains showed more clonal expansion and lower generation probabilities than non-associated chains that were equally common. Presence/absence analyses assumed roughly uniform sequencing depth across donors, an assumption that may not hold. An association between a missense DCLRE1C variant and V-gene and J-gene trimming of TCR beta chains was found in a later genetic analysis and replicated in an independent cohort. Broadly in line with IMGT annotations, most TCR beta V segments showed up in productive rearrangements about 87% or about 30% of the time in an earlier analysis of 450 to 750 of the donors. A later analysis associated about 17,000 TCR beta sequences with specific HLA alleles at a false discovery rate of 0.05. Strong co-occurrence of HLA alleles, especially DR and DQ, made assigning TCR associations to individual alleles difficult. According to a later analysis, TCR association rates differed among HLA loci, with DRB1 alleles showing the most associated TCRs and HLA-C alleles showing the fewest. Because the 87-base-pair reads could not distinguish some IMGT-functional V segments, including TRBV6-2 and TRBV6-3, those segments were excluded. A cluster of highly shared sequence variants was judged likely to be a technical artifact of the sequencing pipeline. Most CMV-associated TCR beta chains appeared to be HLA-restricted in a later analysis, and the HLA associations seemed to be driven largely by CMV exposure. The classifier was reported to diagnose cytomegalovirus status with high specificity and sensitivity in both the original cohort and the validation cohort. Because HLA typing was unavailable for some donors at each locus, only the typed subset was used in association tests. While some public TCRs were present in many individuals, most TCR sequences turned up only very rarely across donors. In vitro tests confirmed that a few of the cytomegalovirus-associated TCR beta chains recognize cytomegalovirus antigens.

The library was built by means of the immunoSEQ multiplex PCR assay. A mixture of 60 forward primers for TCR Vbeta segments and 13 reverse primers for TCR Jbeta segments was used in the multiplex PCR. A multiplex PCR assay on genomic DNA amplified the CDR3 region of rearranged TCR beta genes. The Illumina HiSeq System was used to sequence the amplified TCR beta libraries as 87-base-pair reads. Per the source publication's procedure: A later analysis counted tens of millions of unique TCR beta chains across the 666 repertoires, and roughly 10 million of these chains were shared by at least two donors. A nearest-neighbor algorithm error-corrected the raw reads and collapsed the reads into unique sequences, merging closely related sequences to remove PCR and sequencing errors. CDR3 sequences were aligned to IMGT reference sequences to assign V, D and J gene segments. Each retained sequence needed at least a six-nucleotide match to both a V gene segment and a J gene segment. Rearrangements were called productive when the CDR3 lacked stop codons and stayed in frame with V and J; all others were non-productive. Following IMGT convention, CDR3 was defined as the stretch from the second conserved V-encoded cysteine up to the conserved J-encoded phenylalanine. The earlier analysis of 500 to 600 of the donors excluded sequences that lacked an unambiguous match to a single V gene segment. An earlier analysis of fewer than 750 of the donors called V segments functional above 56.7% productive rearrangements and segregating when the between-donor standard deviation exceeded 5%. A statistical classification framework was developed to diagnose cytomegalovirus status using the catalog of TCR beta chain sequences. In a later analysis, TCR nucleotide sequences were compared against IMGT/GENE-DB human TR gene sequences so that V and J genes could be assigned. The TCRdist pipeline was used in a later analysis to assign CDR3 sequences and most-parsimonious VDJ recombination scenarios. A later analysis defined each TCR beta chain by its CDR3 amino acid sequence plus V-gene family, and excluded reads lacking a unique V-gene family. In a later analysis, approximately 590 highly shared, low-generation-probability nucleotide sequences were removed to address suspected cross-contamination and a sequencing artifact. In a later analysis, a clonal expansion index for each public chain was calculated from normalized within-repertoire ranks of inferred template counts. A later analysis computed generation probabilities with a VDJ recombination model fitted to out-of-frame rearrangements, and checked the results against IGoR. A later analysis scored TCR-TCR, TCR-HLA and TCR-CMV co-occurrence with hypergeometric tests, applying a repertoire-size bias correction to TCR pairs. False discovery rates were estimated in a later analysis by permuting HLA or CMV assignments 20 times. A later analysis grouped co-occurring TCRs with DBSCAN, adding TCRdist sequence similarity when clustering within HLA-allele-positive subsets. Repertoires with fewer than 30,000 or more than 120,000 public chains, plus five repertoires with anomalous nucleotide sharing, were excluded from co-occurrence clustering. TCRdb holds this immuneACCESS table with in-frame rearrangements only. Some clones are missing; in checked studies, unresolved V genes explain under half, and the rest has no known cause. The V and J calls and the clone size are those of that table, but D and trimming were determined from the DNA. The sample data list roughly 100,000 clones, and approximately 82% of these were observed just once. The ten largest clones capture more than 6.5% of the sample.

This receptor was identified in a man aged 35 to 55 in good health and CMV-seropositive. In this chain, TRBV7-9 is recombined with TRBJ1-3; the D gene cannot be resolved reliably. The sequenced sample was PBMCs. This receptor has the CDR3 CASTKNSGNTIYF. The DNA sequence is as follows: TGTGCCAGCACCAAAAACTCTGGAAACACCATATATTTT.